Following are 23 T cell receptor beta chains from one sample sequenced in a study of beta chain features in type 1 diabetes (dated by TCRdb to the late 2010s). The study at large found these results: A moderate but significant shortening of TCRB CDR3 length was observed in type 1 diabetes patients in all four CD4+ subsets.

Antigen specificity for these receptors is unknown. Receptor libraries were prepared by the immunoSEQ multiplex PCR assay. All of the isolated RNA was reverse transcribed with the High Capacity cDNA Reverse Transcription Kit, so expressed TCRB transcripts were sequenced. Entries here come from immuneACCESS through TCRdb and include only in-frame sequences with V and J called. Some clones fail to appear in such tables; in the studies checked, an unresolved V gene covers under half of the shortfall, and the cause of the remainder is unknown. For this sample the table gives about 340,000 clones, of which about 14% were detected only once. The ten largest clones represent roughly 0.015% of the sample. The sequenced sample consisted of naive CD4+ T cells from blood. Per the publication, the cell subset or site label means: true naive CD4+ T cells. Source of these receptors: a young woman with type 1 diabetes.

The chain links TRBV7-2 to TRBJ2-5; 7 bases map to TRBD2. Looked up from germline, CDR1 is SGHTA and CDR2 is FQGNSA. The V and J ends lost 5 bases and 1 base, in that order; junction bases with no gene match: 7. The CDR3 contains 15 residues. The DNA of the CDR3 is TGTGCCAGCAGCCGGGGGGTAGCGACCCAAGAGACCCAGTACTTC. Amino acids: CASSRGVATQETQYF.

This CDR3 is CASSFGAGGIYEQYF. The CDR3 DNA sequence: TGTGCCAGCAGTTTTGGGGCGGGAGGAATCTACGAGCAGTACTTC. V and J are TRBV28 and TRBJ2-7, with 8 positions matching TRBD2. The CDR3 is made up of 15 amino acids. CDR1 MDHEN and CDR2 SYDVKM come from the germline V gene. J lost 3 bases, V lost 3 bases, and 7 bases had no gene match.

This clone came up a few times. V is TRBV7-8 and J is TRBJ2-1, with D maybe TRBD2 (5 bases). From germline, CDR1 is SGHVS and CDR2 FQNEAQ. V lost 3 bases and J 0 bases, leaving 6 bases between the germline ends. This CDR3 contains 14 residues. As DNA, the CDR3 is TGTGCCAGCAGCTTTGGGAGCTCCTACAATGAGCAGTTCTTC. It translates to CASSFGSSYNEQFF.

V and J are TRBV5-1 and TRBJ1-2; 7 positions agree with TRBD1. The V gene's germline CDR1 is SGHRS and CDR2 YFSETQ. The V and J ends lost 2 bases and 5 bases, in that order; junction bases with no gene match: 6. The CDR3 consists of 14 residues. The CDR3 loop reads CASSFPGTAYGYTF. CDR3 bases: TGCGCCAGCAGCTTCCCCGGGACAGCTTATGGCTACACCTTC.

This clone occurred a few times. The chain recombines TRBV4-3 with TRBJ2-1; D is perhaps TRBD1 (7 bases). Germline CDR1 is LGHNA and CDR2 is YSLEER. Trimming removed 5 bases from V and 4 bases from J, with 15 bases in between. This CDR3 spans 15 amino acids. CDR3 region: CASSETAGGYNEQFF. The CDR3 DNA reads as TGCGCCAGCAGCGAAACCGCAGGGGGGTACAATGAGCAGTTCTTC.

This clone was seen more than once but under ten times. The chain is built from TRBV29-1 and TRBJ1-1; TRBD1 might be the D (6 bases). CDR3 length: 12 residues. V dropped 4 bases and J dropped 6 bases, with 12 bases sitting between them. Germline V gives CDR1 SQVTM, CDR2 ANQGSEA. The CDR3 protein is CSVVGGAPEAFF. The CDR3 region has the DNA TGCAGCGTTGTTGGGGGGGCCCCTGAAGCTTTCTTT.

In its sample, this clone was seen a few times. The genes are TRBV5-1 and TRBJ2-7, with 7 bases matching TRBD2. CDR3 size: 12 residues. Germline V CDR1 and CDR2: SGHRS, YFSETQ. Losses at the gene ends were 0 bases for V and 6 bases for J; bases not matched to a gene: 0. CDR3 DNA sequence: TGCGCCAGCAGCTTGGCGGGGGGCGAGCAGTACTTC. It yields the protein CASSLAGGEQYF.

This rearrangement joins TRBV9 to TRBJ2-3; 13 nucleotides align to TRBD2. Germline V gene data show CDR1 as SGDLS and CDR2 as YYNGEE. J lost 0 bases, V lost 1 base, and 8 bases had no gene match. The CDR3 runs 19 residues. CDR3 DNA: TGTGCCAGCAGCGTATCCTCCACTAGCGGGAGGGCTAGCACAGATACGCAGTATTTT. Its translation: CASSVSSTSGRASTDTQYF.

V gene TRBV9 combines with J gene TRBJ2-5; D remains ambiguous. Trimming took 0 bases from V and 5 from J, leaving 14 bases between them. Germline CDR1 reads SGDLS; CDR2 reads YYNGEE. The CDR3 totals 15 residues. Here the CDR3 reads CASSVGAPGRETQYF. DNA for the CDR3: TGTGCCAGCAGCGTAGGGGCCCCCGGTCGGGAGACCCAGTACTTC.

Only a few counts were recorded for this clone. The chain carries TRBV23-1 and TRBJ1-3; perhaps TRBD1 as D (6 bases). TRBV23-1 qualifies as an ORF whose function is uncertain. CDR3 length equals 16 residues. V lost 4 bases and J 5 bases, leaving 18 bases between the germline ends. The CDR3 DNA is TGCGCCAGCAGTCTACCACAGGGATCGGTTAGAAACACCATATATTTT. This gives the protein CASSLPQGSVRNTIYF.

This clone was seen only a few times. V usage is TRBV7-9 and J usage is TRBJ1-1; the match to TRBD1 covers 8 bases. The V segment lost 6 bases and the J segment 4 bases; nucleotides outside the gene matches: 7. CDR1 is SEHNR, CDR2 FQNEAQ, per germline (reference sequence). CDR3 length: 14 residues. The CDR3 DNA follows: TGTGCCAGCAGTTACGGACAGGGCGGCACTGAAGCTTTCTTT. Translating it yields CASSYGQGGTEAFF.

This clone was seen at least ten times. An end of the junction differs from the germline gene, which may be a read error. The CDR3 here is CSVVTGTSRLF. CDR3 DNA: TGCAGCGTTGTTACCGGGACTAGTCGGCTCTTC. The chain links TRBV29-1 to TRBJ2-1; 8 nucleotides agree with TRBD2. This CDR3 spans 11 amino acids. Germline V CDR1 and CDR2: SQVTM, ANQGSEA.

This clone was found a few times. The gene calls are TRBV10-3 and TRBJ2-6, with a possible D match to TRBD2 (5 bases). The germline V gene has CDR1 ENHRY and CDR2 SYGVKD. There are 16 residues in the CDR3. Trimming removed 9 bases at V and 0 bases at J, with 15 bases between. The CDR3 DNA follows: TGTGCCATTCGGACTTCCCGTAACTCTGGGGCCAACGTCCTGACTTTC. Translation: CAIRTSRNSGANVLTF.

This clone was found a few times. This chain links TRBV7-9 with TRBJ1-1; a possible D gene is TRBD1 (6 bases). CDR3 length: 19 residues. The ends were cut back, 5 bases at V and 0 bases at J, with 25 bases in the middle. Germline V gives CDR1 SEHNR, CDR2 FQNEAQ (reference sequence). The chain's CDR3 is CASSPKGVQPSQMNTEAFF. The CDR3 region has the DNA TGTGCCAGCAGCCCGAAGGGGGTACAGCCCTCCCAAATGAACACTGAAGCTTTCTTT.

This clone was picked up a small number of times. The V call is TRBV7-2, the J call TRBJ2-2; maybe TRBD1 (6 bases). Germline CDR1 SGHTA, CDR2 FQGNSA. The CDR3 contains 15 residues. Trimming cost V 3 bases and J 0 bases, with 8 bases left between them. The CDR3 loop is CASSFWTANTGELFF. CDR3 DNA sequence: TGTGCCAGCAGCTTCTGGACAGCGAACACCGGGGAGCTGTTTTTT.

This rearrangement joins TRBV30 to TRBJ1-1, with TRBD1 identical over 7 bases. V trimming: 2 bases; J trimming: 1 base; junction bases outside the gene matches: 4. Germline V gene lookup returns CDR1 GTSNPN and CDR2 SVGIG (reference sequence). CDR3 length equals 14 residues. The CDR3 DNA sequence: TGTGCCTGGAGTATAGGGACAGCGAACACTGAAGCTTTCTTT. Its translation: CAWSIGTANTEAFF.

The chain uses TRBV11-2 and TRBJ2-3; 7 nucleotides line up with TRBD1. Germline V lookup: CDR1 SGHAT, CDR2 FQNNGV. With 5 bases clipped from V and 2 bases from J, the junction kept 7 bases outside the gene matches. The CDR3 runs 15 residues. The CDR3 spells CASSPVQGITDTQYF. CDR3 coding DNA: TGTGCCAGCAGCCCGGTACAGGGGATCACAGATACGCAGTATTTT.

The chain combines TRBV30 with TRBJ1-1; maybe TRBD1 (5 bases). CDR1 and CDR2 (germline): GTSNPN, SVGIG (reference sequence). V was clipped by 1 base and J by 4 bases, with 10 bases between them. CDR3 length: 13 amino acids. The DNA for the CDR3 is TGTGCCTGGAGTGCTGCCGGGGGCACTGAAGCTTTCTTT. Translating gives CAWSAAGGTEAFF.

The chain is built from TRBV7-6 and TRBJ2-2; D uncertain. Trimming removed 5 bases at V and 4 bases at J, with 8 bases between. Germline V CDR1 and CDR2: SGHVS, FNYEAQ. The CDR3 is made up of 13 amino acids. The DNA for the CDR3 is TGTGCCAGCAGCGCTAGAACCACCGGGGAGCTGTTTTTT. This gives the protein CASSARTTGELFF.

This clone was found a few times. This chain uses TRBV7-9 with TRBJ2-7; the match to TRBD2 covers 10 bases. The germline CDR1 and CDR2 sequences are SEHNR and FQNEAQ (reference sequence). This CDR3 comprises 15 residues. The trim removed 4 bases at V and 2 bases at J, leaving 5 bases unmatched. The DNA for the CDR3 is TGTGCCAGCAGCTCTGGACTAGCGGAGGCCTACGAGCAGTACGTC. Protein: CASSSGLAEAYEQYV.

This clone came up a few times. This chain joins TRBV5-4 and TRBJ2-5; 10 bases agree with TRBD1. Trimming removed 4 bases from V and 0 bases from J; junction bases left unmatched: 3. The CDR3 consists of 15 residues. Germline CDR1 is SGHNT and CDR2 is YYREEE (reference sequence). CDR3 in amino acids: CASSPGQGYQETQYF. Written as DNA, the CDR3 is TGTGCCAGCAGCCCGGGACAGGGGTACCAAGAGACCCAGTACTTC.

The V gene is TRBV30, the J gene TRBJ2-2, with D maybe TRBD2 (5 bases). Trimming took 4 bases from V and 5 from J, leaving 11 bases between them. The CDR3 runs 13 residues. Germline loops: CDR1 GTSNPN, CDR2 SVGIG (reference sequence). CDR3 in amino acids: CAWTSAVTGELFF. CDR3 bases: TGTGCCTGGACGTCAGCGGTGACCGGGGAGCTGTTTTTT. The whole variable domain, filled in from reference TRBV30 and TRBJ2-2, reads SQTIHQWPATLVQPVGSPLSLECTVEGTSNPNLYWYRQAAGRGLQLLFYSVGIGQISSEVPQNLSASRPQDRQFILSSKKLLLSDSGFYLCAWTSAVTGELFFGEGSRLTVL.

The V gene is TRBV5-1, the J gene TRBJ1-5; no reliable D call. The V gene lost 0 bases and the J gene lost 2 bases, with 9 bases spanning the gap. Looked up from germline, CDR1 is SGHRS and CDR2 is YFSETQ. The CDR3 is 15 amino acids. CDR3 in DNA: TGCGCCAGCAGCTTGGGAGGGTCGGGCAATCAGCCCCAGCATTTT. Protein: CASSLGGSGNQPQHF.